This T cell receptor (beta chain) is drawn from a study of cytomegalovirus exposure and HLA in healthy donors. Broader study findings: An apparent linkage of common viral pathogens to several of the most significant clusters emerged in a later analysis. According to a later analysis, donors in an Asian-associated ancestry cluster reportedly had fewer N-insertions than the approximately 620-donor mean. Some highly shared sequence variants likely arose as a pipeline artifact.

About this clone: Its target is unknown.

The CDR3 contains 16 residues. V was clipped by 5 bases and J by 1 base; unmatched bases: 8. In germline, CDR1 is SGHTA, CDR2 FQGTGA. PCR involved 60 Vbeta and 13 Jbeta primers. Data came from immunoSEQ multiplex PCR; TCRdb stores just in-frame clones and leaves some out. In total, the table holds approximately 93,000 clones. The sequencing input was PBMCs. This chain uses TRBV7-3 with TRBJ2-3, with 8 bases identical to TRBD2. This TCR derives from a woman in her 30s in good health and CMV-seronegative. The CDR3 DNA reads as TGTGCCAGCAGCCTCGAGGGGCGGGGGGGCACAGATACGCAGTATTTT. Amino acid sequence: CASSLEGRGGTDTQYF.